Each of the 24 T cell receptor beta chains below was sequenced from the same sample in a study of blood T cell repertoires in COVID-19. This table comes from immunoSEQ multiplex PCR, and its TCRdb copy is limited to in-frame clones, with some not included. The data contain 180,000 or so clones, over 80% of them singletons. The sequenced sample consisted of PBMCs or T cells enriched from blood (not recorded which). These receptors were obtained from a woman aged 60 to 75 who had recovered from COVID-19.

The rearrangement links TRBV7-2 to TRBJ2-1, with D perhaps matching TRBD1 (5 bases). The ends were cut back, 3 bases at V and 0 bases at J, with 12 bases in the middle. This CDR3 is built from 16 residues. Germline V gene data show CDR1 as SGHTA and CDR2 as FQGNSA. As DNA, the CDR3 is TGTGCCAGCAGCTTCAGGGTACTCAGCTCCTACAATGAGCAGTTCTTC. This encodes CASSFRVLSSYNEQFF.

The chain employs TRBV12-3 or TRBV12-4 and TRBJ1-2, with D perhaps matching TRBD1 (5 bases). The CDR3 has 13 residues. Trimming cost V 5 bases and J 4 bases, with 11 bases left between them. The CDR3: CASSPGVTYGYTF. DNA for the CDR3: TGTGCCAGCAGTCCGGGGGTCACCTATGGCTACACCTTC.

The chain links TRBV4-2 to TRBJ1-2; a weak D match, TRBD1 (5 bases). The V gene's germline CDR1 is LGHNA and CDR2 YNFKEQ. V gave up 0 bases and J gave up 8 bases, with 10 bases separating them. This CDR3 is built from 13 residues. The CDR3 coding sequence is TGTGCCAGCAGCCAAGATAGGGGAGGAGGCTACACCTTC. Its translation is CASSQDRGGGYTF.

The V and J genes are TRBV6-1 and TRBJ1-5; D possibly corresponds to TRBD1 (6 bases). This CDR3 has 18 residues. V was trimmed by 2 bases and J by 0 bases, leaving 17 bases between them. Germline CDR1 MNHNS, CDR2 SASEGT. Here the CDR3 reads CASSEQLFRGGSNQPQHF. CDR3 sequence (DNA): TGTGCCAGCAGTGAACAACTCTTCAGGGGTGGTAGCAATCAGCCCCAGCATTTT.

This clone was observed a few times. The chain recombines TRBV3-1 (or the pseudogene TRBV3-2) with TRBJ2-1; TRBD2 aligns across 10 bases. The germline gives CDR1 LGHDT, CDR2 YNNKEL (reference sequence). This CDR3 region has 18 residues. After removal of 0 bases from V and 1 base from J, the junction contained 6 bases not matched to a gene. CDR3 sequence reads: CASSQDFWTSGSYNEQFF. The DNA of the CDR3 is TGTGCCAGCAGCCAAGACTTTTGGACTAGCGGATCCTACAATGAGCAGTTCTTC.

The V gene is TRBV30, the J gene TRBJ1-6; no reliable D call. CDR3 length: 12 residues. The germline V and J ends were trimmed by 3 bases and 10 bases, with 10 bases remaining between them. In germline, CDR1 is GTSNPN, CDR2 SVGIG (reference sequence). The CDR3, as DNA: TGTGCCTGGAGCCCGTTTGTATCACCCCTCCACTTT. Amino acid sequence: CAWSPFVSPLHF.

The rearrangement links TRBV10-2 to TRBJ2-3, with 12 bases identical to TRBD2. The CDR3 totals 15 residues. CDR1 and CDR2 from the germline V gene are WSHSY and SAAADI. The V segment lost 4 bases and the J segment 5 bases; nucleotides outside the gene matches: 4. The CDR3 loop reads CASSVLAGGRDTQYF. The CDR3, as DNA: TGCGCCAGCAGTGTTCTAGCGGGGGGGAGAGATACGCAGTATTTT.

The CDR3 nucleotides are TGTGCCAGCAGATCTACCGGGACAAGCAAGGAGCAGTACTTC. This sequence encodes CASRSTGTSKEQYF. The J gene is TRBJ2-7, the V gene TRBV28; perhaps TRBD1 as D (6 bases). Germline loops: CDR1 MDHEN, CDR2 SYDVKM. Trimming left V 6 bases short and J 7 bases short, with 19 bases between. The CDR3 consists of 14 residues.

The CDR3 region is CASSLGFGQVRNYGYTF. The CDR3 DNA follows: TGTGCCAGCAGCTTAGGTTTCGGACAGGTCCGAAACTATGGCTACACCTTC. The chain couples TRBV7-2 to TRBJ1-2; 7 positions agree with TRBD1. The CDR3 contains 17 residues. Germline trimming cut 1 base from V and 2 bases from J; bases unmatched to any gene: 10. The germline V gene has CDR1 SGHTA and CDR2 FQGNSA. Drawing the rest from reference TRBV7-2 and TRBJ1-2, the complete variable domain is GAGVSQSPSNKVTEKGKDVELRCDPISGHTALYWYRQSLGQGLEFLIYFQGNSAPDKSGLPSDRFSAERTGGSVSTLTIQRTQQEDSAVYLCASSLGFGQVRNYGYTFGSGTRLTVV.

The rearrangement links TRBV12-3 or TRBV12-4 to TRBJ2-7, with 10 bases identical to TRBD1. This CDR3 has 13 residues. The V and J ends lost 3 bases and 6 bases, in that order; junction bases with no gene match: 2. The CDR3 region is CASSLTGGGEQYF. For the CDR3, the DNA is TGTGCCAGCAGTTTGACAGGGGGCGGCGAGCAGTACTTC.

Only one count was recorded for this clone. The gene calls are TRBV5-4 and TRBJ2-7, with 7 bases matching TRBD2. Germline V gene data show CDR1 as SGHNT and CDR2 as YYREEE (reference sequence). The CDR3 sequence is 16 residues long. The J segment lost 4 bases and the V segment lost 2 bases, leaving 12 bases of the junction unmatched. In nucleotides, the CDR3 is TGTGCCAGCAGCTTCGGGCTAGCGGAGACTATTTACGAGCAGTACTTC. Protein: CASSFGLAETIYEQYF.

The chain employs TRBV7-6 and TRBJ1-3; D gene ambiguous. V lost 7 bases, J lost 4 bases, and 11 bases lay in between. The length of the CDR3 is 13 residues. CDR1 and CDR2 from the germline V gene are SGHVS and FNYEAQ. In nucleotides, the CDR3 is TGTGCCAGCAAGGGAGGGCGCGGAAACACCATATATTTT. Protein: CASKGGRGNTIYF.

J is TRBJ1-3 and V is TRBV5-1, with 8 bases that match TRBD1. The germline gives CDR1 SGHRS, CDR2 YFSETQ. V shed 2 bases and J 4 bases; nucleotides not matched to a gene: 2. The CDR3 loop spans 14 amino acids. The CDR3 sequence is CASSFRDRGNTIYF. The CDR3 nucleotides read TGCGCCAGCAGCTTCCGGGACAGGGGAAACACCATATATTTT.

This clone has just one count. The chain employs TRBV20-1 and TRBJ2-1; D unresolved. Germline-derived CDR1 and CDR2 are DFQATT and SNEGSKA (reference sequence). Deletions cut 2 bases from V and 6 bases from J, with 5 bases between. The CDR3 is made up of 11 amino acids. DNA of the CDR3: TGCAGTGCTAGACTTTCCAATGAGCAGTTCTTC. The encoded protein is CSARLSNEQFF.

The CDR3 loop is CASRGRGAETQYF. The CDR3 DNA reads TGTGCCAGCAGGGGGAGGGGGGCGGAGACCCAGTACTTC. The rearrangement joins TRBV6-5 to TRBJ2-5; a possible D gene is TRBD2 (7 bases). CDR1 is MNHEY, CDR2 SVGAGI, per germline. This CDR3 is 13 amino acids long. Trimming removed 6 bases from V and 5 bases from J, with 13 bases in between.

The rearrangement uses TRBV28 and TRBJ1-4; 8 nucleotides line up with TRBD1. The ends lost 6 bases at V and 6 bases at J; junction bases unmatched: 3. Per the germline V gene, CDR1 is MDHEN and CDR2 is SYDVKM. This CDR3 contains 13 residues. The DNA of the CDR3 is TGTGCCAGCAGCGCACAGGGGGATGAAAAACTGTTTTTT. The encoded protein is CASSAQGDEKLFF.

V and J are TRBV5-1 and TRBJ2-5; TRBD1 matches 8 bases. The CDR3 runs 14 residues. The germline V gene has CDR1 SGHRS and CDR2 YFSETQ. V was pared by 2 bases and J by 5 bases, with 5 bases of the junction left unmatched. CDR3 loop: CASSFQGADETQYF. CDR3 DNA: TGCGCCAGCAGCTTTCAGGGGGCCGACGAGACCCAGTACTTC.

The V and J genes are TRBV30 and TRBJ1-3; 7 nucleotides align to TRBD1. V lost 2 bases and J lost 4; bases outside the gene matches: 5. The CDR3 has 14 residues. Per germline, CDR1 GTSNPN and CDR2 SVGIG (reference sequence). The CDR3 reads CAWSRGTAGNTIYF. The CDR3 nucleotides read TGTGCCTGGAGTCGCGGGACAGCCGGAAACACCATATATTTT.

V gene TRBV9 combines with J gene TRBJ1-6; no clear D. Trimming took 3 bases from V and 1 from J, leaving 11 bases between them. Per germline, CDR1 SGDLS and CDR2 YYNGEE. The CDR3 consists of 16 residues. The CDR3 DNA reads as TGTGCCAGCAGCGGCTCGGGTGGTTCCTATAATTCACCCCTCCACTTT. Translated: CASSGSGGSYNSPLHF. Full variable domain (outside the CDR3, taken from reference TRBV9 and TRBJ1-6): DSGVTQTPKHLITATGQRVTLRCSPRSGDLSVYWYQQSLDQGLQFLIQYYNGEERAKGNILERFSAQQFPDLHSELNLSSLELGDSALYFCASSGSGGSYNSPLHFGNGTRLTVT.

Here the CDR3 reads CASSPRTSSYEQYF. DNA for the CDR3: TGTGCCAGCAGTCCTCGGACTAGCTCCTACGAGCAGTACTTC. V is TRBV28 and J is TRBJ2-7, with 7 nucleotides matching TRBD2. The CDR3 has 14 residues. CDR1 MDHEN and CDR2 SYDVKM come from the germline V gene. Germline trimming cut 5 bases from V and 0 bases from J; bases unmatched to any gene: 4.

This clone was recorded only once. The rearrangement joins TRBV12-3 or TRBV12-4 to TRBJ1-2; D call uncertain. This CDR3 has 13 amino acids. Trimming took 6 bases from V and 2 from J, leaving 10 bases between them. The CDR3 here is CASSPDGNYGYTF. As DNA, the CDR3 is TGTGCCAGCAGCCCCGACGGGAACTATGGCTACACCTTC.

This clone is medium-sized. The chain recombines TRBV2 with TRBJ2-1; 9 bases are a match to TRBD1. Germline V gene lookup returns CDR1 SNHLY and CDR2 FYNNEI. The CDR3 is 15 residues long. After removal of 3 bases from V and 7 bases from J, the junction contained 7 bases not matched to a gene. As DNA, the CDR3 is TGTGCCAGCAGTGAGCCGGGACAGGGAGAGAATGAGCAGTTCTTC. Its protein product is CASSEPGQGENEQFF.

This chain joins TRBV7-2 and TRBJ2-3, with 13 nucleotides matching TRBD2. The CDR3 consists of 16 residues. Germline assignment: CDR1 SGHTA and CDR2 FQGNSA. Trimming removed 3 bases from V and 2 bases from J; junction bases left unmatched: 2. CDR3 bases: TGTGCCAGCAGCTTGGGGACTAGCGGGGACACAGATACGCAGTATTTT. This gives the protein CASSLGTSGDTDTQYF.

V usage is TRBV5-5 and J usage is TRBJ1-1; D is unresolved. The germline V gene encodes CDR1 SGHKS and CDR2 YYEKEE (reference sequence). The ends were cut back, 2 bases at V and 3 bases at J, with 11 bases in the middle. CDR3 size: 14 residues. DNA of the CDR3: TGTGCCAGCAGCTTTGTATACGGGTACACTGAAGCTTTCTTT. As protein: CASSFVYGYTEAFF.